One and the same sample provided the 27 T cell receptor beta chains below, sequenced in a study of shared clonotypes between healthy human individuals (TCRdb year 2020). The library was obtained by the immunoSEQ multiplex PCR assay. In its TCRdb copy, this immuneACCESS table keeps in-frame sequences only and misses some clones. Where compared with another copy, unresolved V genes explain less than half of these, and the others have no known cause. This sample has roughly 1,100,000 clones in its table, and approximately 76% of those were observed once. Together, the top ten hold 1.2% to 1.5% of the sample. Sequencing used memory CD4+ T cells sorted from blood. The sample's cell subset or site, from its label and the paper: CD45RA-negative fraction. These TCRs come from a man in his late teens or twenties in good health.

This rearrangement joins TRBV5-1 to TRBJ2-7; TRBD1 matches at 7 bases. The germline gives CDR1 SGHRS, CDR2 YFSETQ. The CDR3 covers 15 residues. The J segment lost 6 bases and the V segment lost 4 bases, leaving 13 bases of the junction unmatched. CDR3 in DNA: TGCGCCAGCAGCCCAGAAGAAGGGGGCTCGAGCGAGCAGTACTTC. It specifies CASSPEEGGSSEQYF.

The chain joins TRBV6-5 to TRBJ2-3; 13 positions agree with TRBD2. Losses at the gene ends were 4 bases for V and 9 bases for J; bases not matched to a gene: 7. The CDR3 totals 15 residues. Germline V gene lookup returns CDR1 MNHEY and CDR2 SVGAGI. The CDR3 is CASSSGLAGSSTQYF. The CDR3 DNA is TGTGCCAGCAGTTCGGGACTAGCGGGGTCCTCCACGCAGTATTTT.

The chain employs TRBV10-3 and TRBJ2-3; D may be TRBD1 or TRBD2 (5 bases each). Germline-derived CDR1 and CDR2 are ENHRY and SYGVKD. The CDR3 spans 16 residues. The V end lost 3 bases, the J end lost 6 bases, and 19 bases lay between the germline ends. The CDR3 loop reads CAISDADYRGTDTQYF. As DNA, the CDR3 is TGTGCCATCAGTGACGCCGACTACCGAGGGACCGATACGCAGTATTTT.

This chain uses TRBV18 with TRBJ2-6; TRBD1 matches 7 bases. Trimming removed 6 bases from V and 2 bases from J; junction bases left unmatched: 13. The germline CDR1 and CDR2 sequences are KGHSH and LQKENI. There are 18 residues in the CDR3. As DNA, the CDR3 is TGTGCCAGCTCGCTGAGACAGGGAAGTATAACTGGGGCCAACGTCCTGACTTTC. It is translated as CASSLRQGSITGANVLTF.

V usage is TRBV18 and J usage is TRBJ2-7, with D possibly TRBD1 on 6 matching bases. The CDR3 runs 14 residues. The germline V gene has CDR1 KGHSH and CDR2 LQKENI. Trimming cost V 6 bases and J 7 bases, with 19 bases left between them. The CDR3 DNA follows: TGTGCCAGCTCCTTAACACAGGGTCTGGGGGAGCAGTACTTC. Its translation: CASSLTQGLGEQYF.

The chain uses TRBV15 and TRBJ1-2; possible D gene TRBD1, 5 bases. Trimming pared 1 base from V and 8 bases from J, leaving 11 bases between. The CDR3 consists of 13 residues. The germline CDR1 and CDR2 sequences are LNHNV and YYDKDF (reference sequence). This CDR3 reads CATSRGEGSGYTF. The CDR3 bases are TGTGCCACCAGCAGAGGTGAGGGGTCGGGCTACACCTTC.

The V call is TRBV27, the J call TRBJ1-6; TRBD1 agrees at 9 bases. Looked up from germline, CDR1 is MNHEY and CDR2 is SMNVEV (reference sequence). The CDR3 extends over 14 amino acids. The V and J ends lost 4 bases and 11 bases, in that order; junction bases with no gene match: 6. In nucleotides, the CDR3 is TGTGCCAGCAGTTCCGGGACAGGGCAAGCACCCCTCCACTTT. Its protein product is CASSSGTGQAPLHF.

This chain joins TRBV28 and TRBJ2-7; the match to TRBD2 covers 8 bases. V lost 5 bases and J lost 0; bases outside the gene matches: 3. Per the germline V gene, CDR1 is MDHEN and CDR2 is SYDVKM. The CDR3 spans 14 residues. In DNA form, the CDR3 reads TGTGCCAGCAGTCGGGCGGGGGGCTCCTACGAGCAGTACTTC. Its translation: CASSRAGGSYEQYF.

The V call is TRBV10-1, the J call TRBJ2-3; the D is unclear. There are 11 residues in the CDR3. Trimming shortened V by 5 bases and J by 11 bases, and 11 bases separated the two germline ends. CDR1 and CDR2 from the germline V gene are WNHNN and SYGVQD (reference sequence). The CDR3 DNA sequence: TGCGCCAGCAGTCCTGGGATTTGGCAGTATTTT. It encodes CASSPGIWQYF.

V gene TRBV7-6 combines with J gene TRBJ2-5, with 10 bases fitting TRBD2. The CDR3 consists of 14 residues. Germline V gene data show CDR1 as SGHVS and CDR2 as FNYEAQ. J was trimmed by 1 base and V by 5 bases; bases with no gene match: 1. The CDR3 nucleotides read TGTGCCAGCAGCCGGACTAGCGGCCAAGAGACCCAGTACTTC. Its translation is CASSRTSGQETQYF.

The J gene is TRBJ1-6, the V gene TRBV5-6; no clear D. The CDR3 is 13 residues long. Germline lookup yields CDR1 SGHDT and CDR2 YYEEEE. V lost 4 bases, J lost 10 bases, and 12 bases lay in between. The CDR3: CASSPWATSPLHF. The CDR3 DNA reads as TGTGCCAGCAGCCCGTGGGCCACCTCACCCCTCCACTTT.

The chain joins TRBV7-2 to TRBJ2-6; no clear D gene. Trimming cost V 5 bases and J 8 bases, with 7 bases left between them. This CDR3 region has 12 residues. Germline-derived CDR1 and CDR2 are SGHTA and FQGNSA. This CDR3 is CASSKQTNVLTF. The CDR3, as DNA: TGTGCCAGCAGCAAACAGACCAACGTCCTGACTTTC. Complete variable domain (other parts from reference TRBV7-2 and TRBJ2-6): GAGVSQSPSNKVTEKGKDVELRCDPISGHTALYWYRQSLGQGLEFLIYFQGNSAPDKSGLPSDRFSAERTGGSVSTLTIQRTQQEDSAVYLCASSKQTNVLTFGAGSRLTVL.

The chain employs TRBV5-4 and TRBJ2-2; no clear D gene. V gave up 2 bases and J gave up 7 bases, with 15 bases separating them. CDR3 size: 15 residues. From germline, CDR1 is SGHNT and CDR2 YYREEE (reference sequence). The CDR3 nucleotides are TGTGCCAGCAGCTTCCCCGGGTCTCTGGGCGGGGAGCTGTTTTTT. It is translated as CASSFPGSLGGELFF.

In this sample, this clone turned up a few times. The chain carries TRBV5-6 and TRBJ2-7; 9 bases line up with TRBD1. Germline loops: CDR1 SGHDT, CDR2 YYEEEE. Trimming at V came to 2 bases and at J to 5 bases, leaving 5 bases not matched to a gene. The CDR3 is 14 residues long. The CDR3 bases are TGTGCCAGCAGCTTACCGGGACAGGGTAACGAGCAGTACTTC. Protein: CASSLPGQGNEQYF. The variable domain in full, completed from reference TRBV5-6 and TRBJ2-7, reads DAGVTQSPTHLIKTRGQQVTLRCSPKSGHDTVSWYQQALGQGPQFIFQYYEEEERQRGNFPDRFSGHQFPNYSSELNVNALLLGDSALYLCASSLPGQGNEQYFGPGTRLTVT.

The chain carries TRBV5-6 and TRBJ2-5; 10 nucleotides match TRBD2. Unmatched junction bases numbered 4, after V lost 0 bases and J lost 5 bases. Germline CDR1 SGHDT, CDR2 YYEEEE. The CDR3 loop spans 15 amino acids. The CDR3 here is CASSLASGGGETQYF. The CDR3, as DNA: TGTGCCAGCAGCTTGGCTAGCGGGGGAGGGGAGACCCAGTACTTC.

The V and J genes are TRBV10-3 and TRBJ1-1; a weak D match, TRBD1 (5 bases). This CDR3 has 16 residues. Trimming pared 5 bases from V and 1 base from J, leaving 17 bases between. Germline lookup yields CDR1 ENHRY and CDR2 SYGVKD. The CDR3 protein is CAISPGGLGGNTEAFF. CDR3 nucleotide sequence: TGTGCCATCAGTCCCGGAGGTCTTGGGGGGAACACTGAAGCTTTCTTT.

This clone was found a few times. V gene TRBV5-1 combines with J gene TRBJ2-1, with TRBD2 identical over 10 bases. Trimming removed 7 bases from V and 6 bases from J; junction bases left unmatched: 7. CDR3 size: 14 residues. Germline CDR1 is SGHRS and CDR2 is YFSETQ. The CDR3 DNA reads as TGCGCCAGCGGGACGGGACTAGCGCTCAATGAGCAGTTCTTC. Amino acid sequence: CASGTGLALNEQFF.

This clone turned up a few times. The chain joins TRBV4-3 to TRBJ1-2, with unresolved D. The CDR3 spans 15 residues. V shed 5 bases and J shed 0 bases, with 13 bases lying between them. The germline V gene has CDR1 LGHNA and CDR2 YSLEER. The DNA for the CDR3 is TGCGCCAGCAGCAGAGACCCACAACCTAACTATGGCTACACCTTC. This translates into CASSRDPQPNYGYTF.

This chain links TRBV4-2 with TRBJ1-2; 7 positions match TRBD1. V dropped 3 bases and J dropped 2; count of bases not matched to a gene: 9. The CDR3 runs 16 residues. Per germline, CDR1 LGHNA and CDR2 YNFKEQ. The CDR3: CASSHAMGQNNYGYTF. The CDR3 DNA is TGTGCCAGCAGCCACGCCATGGGACAGAACAACTATGGCTACACCTTC.

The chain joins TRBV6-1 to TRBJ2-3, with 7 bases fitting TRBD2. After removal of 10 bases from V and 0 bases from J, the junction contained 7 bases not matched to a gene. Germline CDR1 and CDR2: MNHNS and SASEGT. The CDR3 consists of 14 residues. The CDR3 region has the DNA TGTGCCACCAAACTAGCGACTAGCACAGATACGCAGTATTTT. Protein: CATKLATSTDTQYF.

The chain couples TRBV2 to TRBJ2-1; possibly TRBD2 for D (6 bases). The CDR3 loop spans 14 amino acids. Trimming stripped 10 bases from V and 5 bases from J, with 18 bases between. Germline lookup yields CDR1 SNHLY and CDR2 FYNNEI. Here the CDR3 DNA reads TGTGCCACCATCAGTGGCGGGGCAAACAATGAGCAGTTCTTC. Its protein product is CATISGGANNEQFF.

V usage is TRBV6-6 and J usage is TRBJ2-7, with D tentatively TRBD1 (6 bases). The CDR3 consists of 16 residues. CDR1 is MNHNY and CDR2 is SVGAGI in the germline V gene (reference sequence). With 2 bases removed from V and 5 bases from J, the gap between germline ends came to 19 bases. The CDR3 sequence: CASSYATGQPKDEQYF. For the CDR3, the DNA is TGTGCCAGCAGTTACGCCACGGGACAACCCAAAGACGAGCAGTACTTC.

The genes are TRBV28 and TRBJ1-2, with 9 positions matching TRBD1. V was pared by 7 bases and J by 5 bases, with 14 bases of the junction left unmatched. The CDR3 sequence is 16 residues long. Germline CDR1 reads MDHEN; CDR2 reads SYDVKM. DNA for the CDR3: TGTGCCAGCATCACAGGGACAGGGAGGAGGGGGTATGGCTACACCTTC. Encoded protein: CASITGTGRRGYGYTF.

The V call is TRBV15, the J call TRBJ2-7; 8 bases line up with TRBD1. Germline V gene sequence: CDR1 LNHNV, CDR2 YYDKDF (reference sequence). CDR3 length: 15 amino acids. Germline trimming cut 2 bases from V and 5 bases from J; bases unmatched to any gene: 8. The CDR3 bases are TGTGCCACCAGCAGACGGGGGACAGGCGGGGACGAGCAGTACTTC. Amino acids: CATSRRGTGGDEQYF.

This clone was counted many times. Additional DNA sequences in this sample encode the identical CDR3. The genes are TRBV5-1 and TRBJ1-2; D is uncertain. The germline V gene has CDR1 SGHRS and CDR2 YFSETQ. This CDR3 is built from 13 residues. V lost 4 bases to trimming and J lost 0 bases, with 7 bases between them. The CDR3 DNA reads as TGCGCCAGCAGCCCGTCGACTAACTATGGCTACACCTTC. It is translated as CASSPSTNYGYTF.

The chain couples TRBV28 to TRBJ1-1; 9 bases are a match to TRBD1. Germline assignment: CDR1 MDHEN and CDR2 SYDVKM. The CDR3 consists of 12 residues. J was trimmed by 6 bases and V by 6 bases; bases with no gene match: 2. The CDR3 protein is CASRQGAAEAFF. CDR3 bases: TGTGCCAGCAGACAGGGGGCCGCTGAAGCTTTCTTT.

The CDR3 coding sequence is TGTGCCAGCAGCGTATCTCCGGGGTCAAACACTGAAGCTTTCTTT. Translated: CASSVSPGSNTEAFF. The chain couples TRBV9 to TRBJ1-1; D uncertain. Germline CDR1 and CDR2: SGDLS and YYNGEE. Trimming removed 1 base from V and 2 bases from J, with 12 bases in between. The CDR3 is 15 amino acids.